The 29 T cell receptor beta chains listed next were all sequenced from one sample in a study of T cell changes during pregnancy in multiple sclerosis. Clones were sequenced by immunoSEQ multiplex PCR, and TCRdb holds only the in-frame ones, with some missing. The table shows about 88,000 clones, with roughly 90% occurring only once. Here the sequenced sample was peripheral blood, taken in the first trimester of pregnancy. The receptors come from a female donor with multiple sclerosis, enrolled in a pregnancy study.

The CDR3 loop reads CAWTKTLQIPSYEQYF. CDR3 in DNA: TGTGCCTGGACCAAAACTCTACAGATACCGTCCTACGAGCAGTACTTC. V usage is TRBV30 and J usage is TRBJ2-7; D is ambiguous. Germline V gene lookup returns CDR1 GTSNPN and CDR2 SVGIG (reference sequence). The CDR3 consists of 16 residues. The V gene lost 4 bases and the J gene lost 1 base, with 20 bases spanning the gap. The full variable domain, completed using reference TRBV30 and TRBJ2-7, is SQTIHQWPATLVQPVGSPLSLECTVEGTSNPNLYWYRQAAGRGLQLLFYSVGIGQISSEVPQNLSASRPQDRQFILSSKKLLLSDSGFYLCAWTKTLQIPSYEQYFGPGTRLTVT.

This clone appeared once. V gene TRBV5-1 combines with J gene TRBJ1-3; 8 positions match TRBD1. V lost 0 bases to trimming and J lost 0 bases; unmatched junction nucleotides: 2. The V gene's germline CDR1 is SGHRS and CDR2 YFSETQ. CDR3 length equals 16 residues. This CDR3 reads CASSLGDRFSGNTIYF. CDR3 nucleotide sequence: TGCGCCAGCAGCTTGGGGGACAGGTTCTCTGGAAACACCATATATTTT.

In DNA, the CDR3 is TGTGCCAGCAGCCAAGATAGCTTGCGGGGCGCTGTGCATGGCTACACCTTC. This translates into CASSQDSLRGAVHGYTF. The chain is built from TRBV4-2 and TRBJ1-2; a possible D gene is TRBD1 (5 bases). This CDR3 is built from 17 residues. Trimming left V 0 bases short and J 6 bases short, with 20 bases between. Looked up from germline, CDR1 is LGHNA and CDR2 is YNFKEQ.

This CDR3 reads CSVEDRGSEAFF. In nucleotides, the CDR3 is TGCAGCGTTGAAGACAGGGGTTCTGAAGCTTTCTTT. The gene calls are TRBV29-1 and TRBJ1-1, with D possibly being TRBD1 (6 bases). The germline gives CDR1 SQVTM, CDR2 ANQGSEA. The V end was cut by 0 bases, the J end by 6 bases, with 8 bases between. This CDR3 region has 12 residues.

The gene calls are TRBV5-6 and TRBJ1-1; D is unresolved. V dropped 7 bases and J dropped 1 base, with 14 bases sitting between them. Germline CDR1 and CDR2: SGHDT and YYEEEE. This CDR3 spans 14 amino acids. The CDR3 reads CASLLGLANTEAFF. As DNA, the CDR3 is TGTGCCAGCCTTCTAGGACTGGCGAACACTGAAGCTTTCTTT.

This chain connects TRBV13 to TRBJ2-2; 7 bases line up with TRBD2. J gave up 1 base and V 6 bases, and 14 bases lay outside the gene matches. CDR3 length: 18 amino acids. CDR1 and CDR2 from the germline V gene are PRHDT and FYEKMQ (reference sequence). The CDR3 is CASRVQPILAVNTGELFF. For the CDR3, the DNA is TGTGCCAGCAGGGTGCAACCGATTCTAGCGGTGAACACCGGGGAGCTGTTTTTT. The full variable domain, with the rest looked up from reference TRBV13 and TRBJ2-2, is AAGVIQSPRHLIKEKRETATLKCYPIPRHDTVYWYQQGPGQDPQFLISFYEKMQSDKGSIPDRFSAQQFSDYHSELNMSSLELGDSALYFCASRVQPILAVNTGELFFGEGSRLTVL.

This chain uses TRBV5-1 with TRBJ2-1; D is possibly TRBD2 (6 bases). There are 15 residues in the CDR3. CDR1 is SGHRS, CDR2 YFSETQ, per germline. The V and J ends lost 7 bases and 4 bases respectively, with 18 bases between them. CDR3 residues: CASLPGRGSYNEQFF. The CDR3 DNA is TGCGCCAGCCTGCCCGGCCGGGGGTCGTACAATGAGCAGTTCTTC.

V and J are TRBV19 and TRBJ1-1; TRBD1 agrees at 11 bases. V lost 6 bases, J lost 4 bases, and 4 bases stayed unmatched. This CDR3 contains 14 residues. CDR1 is LNHDA, CDR2 SQIVND, per germline (reference sequence). The CDR3 coding sequence is TGTGCCAGTAGCACCGGGACAGGGGGCACTGAAGCTTTCTTT. As protein: CASSTGTGGTEAFF.

The J gene is TRBJ2-7, the V gene TRBV7-2, with D possibly being TRBD1 (6 bases). This CDR3 region has 15 residues. V lost 4 bases and J lost 2, with 15 bases in between. CDR1 is SGHTA and CDR2 is FQGNSA in the germline V gene. DNA of the CDR3: TGTGCCAGCAGCTCCCGGTGGGACAACGCCTACGAGCAGTACTTC. Amino acid sequence: CASSSRWDNAYEQYF.

The rearrangement uses TRBV6-1 and TRBJ1-5, with 8 bases that match TRBD1. Germline CDR1 MNHNS, CDR2 SASEGT. The CDR3 totals 14 residues. V trimming: 3 bases; J trimming: 4 bases; junction bases outside the gene matches: 2. The chain's CDR3 is CASSDQGANQPQHF. CDR3 DNA sequence: TGTGCCAGCAGTGACCAGGGGGCGAATCAGCCCCAGCATTTT.

The CDR3, as DNA: TGTGCCAGCAGTTACGTGGGACAGTCAAACGAGCAGTACTTC. It is translated as CASSYVGQSNEQYF. The chain is built from TRBV6-6 and TRBJ2-7; TRBD1 agrees at 7 bases. The CDR3 has 14 residues. Per the germline V gene, CDR1 is MNHNY and CDR2 is SVGAGI (reference sequence). Unmatched junction bases numbered 6, after V lost 2 bases and J lost 5 bases.

V is TRBV4-1 and J is TRBJ2-5; 10 bases match TRBD2. The germline CDR1 and CDR2 sequences are MGHRA and YSYEKL. V dropped 0 bases and J dropped 1; count of bases not matched to a gene: 2. CDR3 length: 16 amino acids. CDR3 residues: CASSQESGRAQETQYF. DNA of the CDR3: TGCGCCAGCAGCCAAGAAAGCGGGAGGGCCCAAGAGACCCAGTACTTC.

CDR3 DNA sequence: TGTGCCAGCACCTATAACAGGGGGACTGCCGGGGAGCTGTTTTTT. Its protein product is CASTYNRGTAGELFF. The chain uses TRBV7-9 and TRBJ2-2; TRBD1 aligns across 8 bases. This CDR3 is 15 amino acids long. Germline V gene data show CDR1 as SEHNR and CDR2 as FQNEAQ (reference sequence). V gave up 7 bases and J gave up 6 bases; unmatched junction bases: 10. Using reference TRBV7-9 and TRBJ2-2 for the parts outside the CDR3, the full variable domain is DTGVSQNPRHKITKRGQNVTFRCDPISEHNRLYWYRQTLGQGPEFLTYFQNEAQLEKSRLLSDRFSAERPKGSFSTLEIQRTEQGDSAMYLCASTYNRGTAGELFFGEGSRLTVL.

The chain combines TRBV5-1 with TRBJ2-2; tentatively, D is TRBD1 (6 bases). V dropped 2 bases and J dropped 5 bases, with 7 bases sitting between them. Germline V CDR1 and CDR2: SGHRS, YFSETQ. The CDR3 extends over 13 amino acids. This CDR3 reads CASSFGQTGELFF. In nucleotides, the CDR3 is TGCGCCAGCAGCTTCGGACAGACCGGGGAGCTGTTTTTT.

This chain uses TRBV18 with TRBJ2-7; 7 positions match TRBD1. CDR1 is KGHSH, CDR2 LQKENI, per germline. V shed 2 bases and J 2 bases; nucleotides not matched to a gene: 3. This CDR3 spans 14 amino acids. The CDR3 sequence is CASSPADRPYEQYF. DNA for the CDR3: TGTGCCAGCTCACCAGCGGACAGGCCCTACGAGCAGTACTTC.

The V call is TRBV19, the J call TRBJ1-2; 8 nucleotides agree with TRBD1. Germline CDR1 and CDR2: LNHDA and SQIVND (reference sequence). This CDR3 contains 13 residues. J was trimmed by 6 bases and V by 5 bases; bases with no gene match: 5. Here the CDR3 DNA reads TGTGCCAGTAGTTTATGGACAGGGAATGGCTACACCTTC. The encoded protein is CASSLWTGNGYTF.

The gene calls are TRBV5-1 and TRBJ2-2; D may be TRBD2 (6 bases). The germline CDR1 and CDR2 sequences are SGHRS and YFSETQ. The CDR3 is 17 amino acids. Trimming removed 3 bases from V and 1 base from J, with 16 bases in between. The DNA of the CDR3 is TGCGCCAGCAGCTCGCCGAACCCTAGCGTGAACACCGGGGAGCTGTTTTTT. Amino acids: CASSSPNPSVNTGELFF.

The chain links TRBV28 to TRBJ2-1, with D uncertain. This CDR3 region has 12 residues. The V and J ends lost 3 bases and 5 bases respectively, with 5 bases between them. Germline CDR1 reads MDHEN; CDR2 reads SYDVKM. The DNA of the CDR3 is TGTGCCAGCAGTTTGTTCGACAATGAGCAGTTCTTC. Protein: CASSLFDNEQFF.

The rearrangement links TRBV5-4 to TRBJ2-7, with TRBD2 matching over 9 bases. The CDR3 is 16 amino acids. Germline V gene data show CDR1 as SGHNT and CDR2 as YYREEE (reference sequence). V lost 3 bases and J lost 4; bases outside the gene matches: 11. The CDR3 DNA is TGTGCCAGCAGCTCCGGCCCTGAACTAGCGGGTTACGAGCAGTACTTC. This translates into CASSSGPELAGYEQYF.

The V gene is TRBV21-1, the J gene TRBJ1-5; the table's D call, TRBD1, has no DNA check behind it. TRBV21-1 is listed as a pseudogene. CDR3 length: 20 amino acids. The CDR3 is CASSATAQGNFDGSNQPQHF. The CDR3 region has the DNA TGTGCCAGCAGCGCCACTGCACAGGGGAACTTCGACGGTAGCAATCAGCCCCAGCATTTT.

The CDR3 region has the DNA TGCGCCAGCAGCTTGGGTACCGGGAGGAACACTGAAGCTTTCTTT. Its translation: CASSLGTGRNTEAFF. The chain couples TRBV5-1 to TRBJ1-1, with D uncertain. Per the germline V gene, CDR1 is SGHRS and CDR2 is YFSETQ. The CDR3 consists of 15 residues. V was cut by 0 bases and J by 1 base, with 10 bases left in between.

The gene calls are TRBV6-1 and TRBJ1-4; TRBD1 aligns across 8 bases. The CDR3 extends over 15 amino acids. The V and J ends lost 2 bases and 7 bases, in that order; junction bases with no gene match: 6. CDR1 is MNHNS and CDR2 is SASEGT in the germline V gene. The CDR3 sequence is CASSELGQGSEKLFF. As DNA, the CDR3 is TGTGCCAGCAGTGAACTTGGACAGGGAAGTGAAAAACTGTTTTTT.

This chain's CDR3 is CASSQAGLREQYF. DNA of the CDR3: TGCGCCAGCAGCCAAGCAGGGTTGAGGGAGCAGTACTTC. The chain employs TRBV4-3 and TRBJ2-7; a weak D match, TRBD1 (5 bases). This CDR3 is 13 amino acids long. The V gene lost 1 base and the J gene lost 7 bases, with 11 bases spanning the gap. Germline loops: CDR1 LGHNA, CDR2 YSLEER.

The chain combines TRBV5-4 with TRBJ2-7, with 8 bases lining up with TRBD2. J was trimmed by 4 bases and V by 2 bases; bases with no gene match: 8. The CDR3 has 15 amino acids. The V gene's germline CDR1 is SGHNT and CDR2 YYREEE (reference sequence). The CDR3 sequence is CASSFAREASYEQYF. The CDR3 DNA reads as TGTGCCAGCAGCTTCGCGCGGGAGGCTTCGTACGAGCAGTACTTC. The complete variable domain, with remaining parts taken from reference TRBV5-4 and TRBJ2-7, reads ETGVTQSPTHLIKTRGQQVTLRCSSQSGHNTVSWYQQALGQGPQFIFQYYREEENGRGNFPPRFSGLQFPNYSSELNVNALELDDSALYLCASSFAREASYEQYFGPGTRLTVT.

The chain combines TRBV5-1 with TRBJ2-7, with 7 bases that match TRBD1. Germline CDR1 reads SGHRS; CDR2 reads YFSETQ. Trimming at V came to 0 bases and at J to 3 bases, leaving 6 bases not matched to a gene. The CDR3 contains 15 residues. CDR3 protein: CASSLATGLSYEQYF. CDR3 nucleotide sequence: TGCGCCAGCAGCTTGGCGACAGGGTTAAGCTACGAGCAGTACTTC.

J is TRBJ2-7 and V is TRBV7-9; perhaps TRBD1 as D (6 bases). Per germline, CDR1 SEHNR and CDR2 FQNEAQ (reference sequence). The CDR3 has 14 amino acids. The V and J ends lost 5 bases and 2 bases respectively, with 13 bases between them. The CDR3 DNA reads TGTGCCAGCAGCGGAACAGGGTACACCTACGAGCAGTACTTC. This encodes CASSGTGYTYEQYF.

The chain couples TRBV4-1 to TRBJ2-1; D perhaps matches TRBD2 (5 bases). The CDR3 runs 14 residues. Trimming cost V 1 base and J 9 bases, with 13 bases left between them. CDR1 and CDR2 (germline): MGHRA, YSYEKL. The CDR3, as DNA: TGCGCCAGCAGCCAAGCGGCAGGACGGGGTGAGCAGTTCTTC. It specifies CASSQAAGRGEQFF.

The rearrangement uses TRBV6-5 and TRBJ2-5; 8 bases match TRBD1. Germline assignment: CDR1 MNHEY and CDR2 SVGAGI. V shed 6 bases and J 2 bases; nucleotides not matched to a gene: 5. The CDR3 runs to 14 residues. Here the CDR3 reads CASRLTGDQETQYF. The CDR3 DNA reads TGTGCCAGCAGATTGACAGGGGATCAAGAGACCCAGTACTTC.

The count of this clone is one. This sequence joins TRBV27 and TRBJ1-1, with TRBD1 as a possible D gene (5 bases). CDR3 length: 15 amino acids. The V gene lost 2 bases and the J gene lost 6 bases, with 16 bases spanning the gap. Germline V gene lookup returns CDR1 MNHEY and CDR2 SMNVEV (reference sequence). DNA for the CDR3: TGTGCCAGCAGTTTAATTGGGGGGGAGTGGGCTGAAGCTTTCTTT. Translating it yields CASSLIGGEWAEAFF.